Below are 21 T cell receptor beta chains sequenced from a single sample in a study of T cells in placental villitis. Sequencing used immunoSEQ v4. Here immunoSEQ multiplex PCR was the method, and the copy in TCRdb shows in-frame clones only, minus some. The table has 6,000 to 8,000 clones, approximately 78% seen once. Sequenced: placental tissue containing maternal and fetal cells. These receptor sequences come from a human patient with infectious villitis; the placental T cells may come from both mother and fetus.

The chain couples TRBV4-3 to TRBJ1-4; D is unresolved. The CDR3 consists of 15 residues. Germline CDR1 LGHNA, CDR2 YSLEER. Trimming removed 1 base from V and 4 bases from J, with 10 bases in between. CDR3 region: CASSQGAGINEKLFF. The CDR3 DNA reads as TGCGCCAGCAGCCAAGGAGCGGGGATTAATGAAAAACTGTTTTTT.

The V gene is TRBV7-9, the J gene TRBJ1-4, with D perhaps matching TRBD1 (5 bases). Germline loops: CDR1 SEHNR, CDR2 FQNEAQ (reference sequence). The CDR3 covers 13 residues. Trimming shortened V by 6 bases and J by 7 bases, and 12 bases separated the two germline ends. In DNA, the CDR3 is TGTGCCAGCAGGAAGGCGGGGGGTGAAAAACTGTTTTTT. It codes for CASRKAGGEKLFF.

The chain has TRBV4-3 and TRBJ2-1; a possible D gene is TRBD2 (6 bases). Looked up from germline, CDR1 is LGHNA and CDR2 is YSLEER. CDR3 length: 13 amino acids. Trimming shortened V by 3 bases and J by 7 bases, and 10 bases separated the two germline ends. CDR3 DNA sequence: TGCGCCAGCAGCCATGGAGGAGGGAATGAGCAGTTCTTC. Translation gives CASSHGGGNEQFF.

This clone was seen only once. This chain links TRBV19 with TRBJ1-4; D call uncertain. V lost 2 bases, J lost 5 bases, and 12 bases lay in between. The CDR3 runs to 15 residues. Per the germline V gene, CDR1 is LNHDA and CDR2 is SQIVND (reference sequence). CDR3 DNA sequence: TGTGCCAGTAGTATAAGGGCTATTGGGAATGAAAAACTGTTTTTT. It specifies CASSIRAIGNEKLFF.

The CDR3 is CAISERGTGELFF. The CDR3 region has the DNA TGTGCCATCAGTGAGAGGGGTACCGGGGAGCTGTTTTTT. The J gene is TRBJ2-2, the V gene TRBV10-3; D possibly corresponds to TRBD1 (5 bases). V was shortened by 2 bases and J by 5 bases, with 6 bases between the two germline ends. Germline V lookup: CDR1 ENHRY, CDR2 SYGVKD. The CDR3 is 13 amino acids.

This rearrangement joins TRBV14 to TRBJ2-7; 8 bases are shared with TRBD2. After removal of 4 bases from V and 6 bases from J, the junction contained 5 bases not matched to a gene. CDR3 length equals 13 residues. CDR1 and CDR2 from the germline V gene are SGHDN and FVKESK. As DNA, the CDR3 is TGTGCCAGCAGCCCCGGGGGGGGATCCGAGCAGTACTTC. Residues: CASSPGGGSEQYF.

On this clone: Since a much larger clone is just one base distant, this may be a read error. The rearrangement joins TRBV19 to TRBJ1-5; D ambiguous. Looked up from germline, CDR1 is LNHDA and CDR2 is SQIVND (reference sequence). This CDR3 is built from 12 residues. V shed 6 bases and J shed 4 bases, with 7 bases lying between them. CDR3 DNA sequence: TGTGCCAGTAGACTAGGGAATCAGCCCCAGCATTTT. Translation: CASRLGNQPQHF.

The chain employs TRBV6-4 and TRBJ2-7; TRBD2 might be the D (6 bases). Germline V lookup: CDR1 MRHNA, CDR2 SNTAGT. V was trimmed by 8 bases and J by 4 bases, leaving 9 bases between them. This CDR3 has 11 residues. The CDR3 DNA reads as TGTGCCAGCGAGGCGGGATACGAGCAGTACTTC. This translates into CASEAGYEQYF.

The chain joins TRBV10-3 to TRBJ2-1; weak D call: TRBD1 (6 bases). The CDR3 has 11 amino acids. Germline loops: CDR1 ENHRY, CDR2 SYGVKD. The CDR3 nucleotides read TGTGCAGTGACAGGTCACCATGAGCAGTTCTTC. Translation gives CAVTGHHEQFF.

The chain is built from TRBV24-1 and TRBJ2-1; D call uncertain. Trimming pared 0 bases from V and 5 bases from J, leaving 1 base between. Germline-derived CDR1 and CDR2 are KGHDR and SFDVKD. This CDR3 is 12 amino acids long. The CDR3 coding sequence is TGTGCCACCAGTGATTTGAACAATGAGCAGTTCTTC. It yields the protein CATSDLNNEQFF.

The chain is built from TRBV20-1 and TRBJ2-3; TRBD1 is a possible D gene (5 bases). V lost 5 bases, J lost 8 bases, and 11 bases lay in between. CDR1 and CDR2 (germline): DFQATT, SNEGSKA (reference sequence). The CDR3 contains 11 residues. CDR3 residues: CSADQGVTQYF. CDR3 nucleotides: TGCAGTGCTGATCAGGGTGTTACGCAGTATTTT.

V and J are TRBV11-1 and TRBJ2-5; 8 nucleotides align to TRBD1. The germline V gene has CDR1 SGHAT and CDR2 FQDESV (reference sequence). This CDR3 has 14 amino acids. V was clipped by 6 bases and J by 3 bases; unmatched bases: 6. The DNA for the CDR3 is TGTGCCAGCAGTCGTAACAGGGGGAAAGAGACCCAGTACTTC. It is translated as CASSRNRGKETQYF.

The chain has TRBV6-5 and TRBJ1-3; D remains unclear. The V and J ends lost 7 bases and 0 bases respectively, with 7 bases between them. The CDR3 length is 13 residues. Germline V lookup: CDR1 MNHEY, CDR2 SVGAGI. The CDR3 nucleotides read TGTGCCAGCATGACTCTCTCTGGAAACACCATATATTTT. Its translation: CASMTLSGNTIYF.

A few counts support this clone. J is TRBJ1-1 and V is TRBV7-9, with 7 bases that match TRBD1. V trimming: 6 bases; J trimming: 1 base; junction bases outside the gene matches: 5. Germline V gives CDR1 SEHNR, CDR2 FQNEAQ (reference sequence). The CDR3 has 14 amino acids. The CDR3 protein is CASRIDRENTEAFF. The CDR3 DNA follows: TGTGCCAGCAGGATTGACAGGGAGAACACTGAAGCTTTCTTT.

V and J are TRBV7-9 and TRBJ1-3; D remains ambiguous. The germline gives CDR1 SEHNR, CDR2 FQNEAQ (reference sequence). V lost 5 bases and J 4 bases, leaving 3 bases between the germline ends. This CDR3 has 11 amino acids. CDR3 sequence: CASSPGNTIYF. Here the CDR3 DNA reads TGTGCCAGCAGCCCAGGAAACACCATATATTTT.

This chain connects TRBV27 to TRBJ2-7; D is possibly TRBD2 (6 bases). The V end lost 3 bases, the J end lost 2 bases, and 11 bases lay between the germline ends. Germline CDR1 and CDR2: MNHEY and SMNVEV (reference sequence). The CDR3 has 14 amino acids. The CDR3 sequence: CASSLPGLTYEQYF. The CDR3 DNA reads as TGTGCCAGCAGTTTGCCGGGACTCACCTACGAGCAGTACTTC.

This clone is a singleton in its sample. The chain carries TRBV3-1 (or the pseudogene TRBV3-2) and TRBJ1-6, with D possibly matching TRBD1 (5 bases). The length of the CDR3 is 14 residues. V dropped 8 bases and J dropped 5 bases, with 13 bases sitting between them. The germline CDR1 and CDR2 sequences are LGHDT and YNNKEL (reference sequence). Here the CDR3 DNA reads TGTGCCAGCTGGAGGGGTACTAATAATTCACCCCTCCACTTT. Its protein is CASWRGTNNSPLHF.

The count of this clone is one. V and J are TRBV20-1 and TRBJ1-1; D gene ambiguous. V dropped 6 bases and J dropped 0 bases, with 5 bases sitting between them. Germline V gene data show CDR1 as DFQATT and CDR2 as SNEGSKA (reference sequence). CDR3 size: 11 residues. CDR3 DNA: TGCAGTGCCTATTTGAACACTGAAGCTTTCTTT. This translates into CSAYLNTEAFF.

The chain is built from TRBV7-9 and TRBJ2-7; D perhaps matches TRBD2 (5 bases). Trimming left V 8 bases short and J 4 bases short, with 9 bases between. Germline V lookup: CDR1 SEHNR, CDR2 FQNEAQ (reference sequence). The CDR3 is made up of 11 amino acids. The CDR3 is CASGSVYEQYF. The CDR3, as DNA: TGTGCCAGCGGTAGCGTATACGAGCAGTACTTC.

Only one count was recorded for this clone. The CDR3 sequence is CASSTTGDGYTF. In DNA form, the CDR3 reads TGTGCCAGCAGCACCACAGGGGACGGCTACACCTTC. The V and J genes are TRBV9 and TRBJ1-2; 7 bases agree with TRBD1. Trimming cost V 4 bases and J 8 bases; bases outside gene matches: 5. The CDR3 is 12 residues long. Germline V lookup: CDR1 SGDLS, CDR2 YYNGEE.

The chain joins TRBV9 to TRBJ2-1; a weak D match, TRBD2 (5 bases). Germline values: CDR1 SGDLS, CDR2 YYNGEE. Trimming removed 0 bases at V and 7 bases at J, with 17 bases between. The CDR3 runs 16 residues. CDR3 in DNA: TGTGCCAGCAGCGTAGGAGGGAGCAGCCCGGGGAATGAGCAGTTCTTC. It codes for CASSVGGSSPGNEQFF.